Included here is one TCR beta chain sequence, with context. The entry originates in a study of blood T cell repertoires in COVID-19. V was pared by 2 bases and J by 4 bases, with 12 bases between. The germline CDR1 and CDR2 sequences are MNHEY and SMNVEV (reference sequence). The CDR3 length is 15 residues. The protocol was immunoSEQ multiplex PCR, while the TCRdb copy is restricted to in-frame clones and leaves out a portion. The sample has 150,000 to 200,000 clones, approximately 90% seen once. This rearrangement joins TRBV27 to TRBJ2-1; D unresolved. The TCR sequence derives from a man between 18 and 35 years old with acute or convalescent COVID-19. Sequenced: peripheral blood. The CDR3 protein is CASSLTLWSYNEQFF. In DNA form, the CDR3 reads TGTGCCAGCAGTTTAACTTTGTGGTCGTACAATGAGCAGTTCTTC.